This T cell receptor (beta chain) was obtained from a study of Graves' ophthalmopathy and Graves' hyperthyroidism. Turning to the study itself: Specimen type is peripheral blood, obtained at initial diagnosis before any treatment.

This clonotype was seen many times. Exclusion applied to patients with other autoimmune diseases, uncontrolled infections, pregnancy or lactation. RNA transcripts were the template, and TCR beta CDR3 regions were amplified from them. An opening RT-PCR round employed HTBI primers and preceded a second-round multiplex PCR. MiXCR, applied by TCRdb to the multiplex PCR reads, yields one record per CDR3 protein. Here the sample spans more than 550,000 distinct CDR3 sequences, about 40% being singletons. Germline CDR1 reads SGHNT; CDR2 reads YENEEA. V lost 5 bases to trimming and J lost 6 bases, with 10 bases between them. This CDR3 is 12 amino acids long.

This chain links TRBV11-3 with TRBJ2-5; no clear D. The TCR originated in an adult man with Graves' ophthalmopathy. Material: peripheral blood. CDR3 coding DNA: TGTGCCAGCAGCGCAACGGGCCAGACCCAGTACTTC. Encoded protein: CASSATGQTQYF.